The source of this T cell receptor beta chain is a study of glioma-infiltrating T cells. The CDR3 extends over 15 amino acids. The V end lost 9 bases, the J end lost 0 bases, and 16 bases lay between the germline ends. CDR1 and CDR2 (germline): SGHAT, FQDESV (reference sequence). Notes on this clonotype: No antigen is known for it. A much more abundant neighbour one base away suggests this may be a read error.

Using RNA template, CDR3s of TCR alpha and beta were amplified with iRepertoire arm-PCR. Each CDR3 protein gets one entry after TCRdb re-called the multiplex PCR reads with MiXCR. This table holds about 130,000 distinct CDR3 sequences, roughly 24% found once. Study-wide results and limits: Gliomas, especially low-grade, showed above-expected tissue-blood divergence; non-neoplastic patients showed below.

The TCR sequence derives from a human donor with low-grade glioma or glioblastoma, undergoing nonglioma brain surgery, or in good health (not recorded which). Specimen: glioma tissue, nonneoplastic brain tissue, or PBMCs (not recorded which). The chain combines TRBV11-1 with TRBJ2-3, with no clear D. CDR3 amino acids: CASKETRLSTDTQYF. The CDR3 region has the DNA TGTGCCAGTAAGGAGACCCGGCTCAGCACAGATACGCAGTATTTT.